One sample yielded the 30 T cell receptor beta chains listed below, sequenced in a study of T cell responses to AZD1222 COVID-19 vaccine. TCRdb's copy holds only in-frame clones and misses some; the assay was immunoSEQ multiplex PCR. This sample has approximately 180,000 clones, with almost 95% found just once. The sample in question was peripheral blood, obtained on day 0 of AZD1222 vaccination. The receptors come from an adult in good health.

This chain connects TRBV7-9 to TRBJ2-3, with D unclear. CDR1 SEHNR and CDR2 FQNEAQ come from the germline V gene (reference sequence). V was clipped by 1 base and J by 10 bases, with 6 bases between them. The CDR3 sequence is 11 residues long. The CDR3 sequence is CASSLGGPQYF. In DNA, the CDR3 is TGTGCCAGCAGCTTAGGGGGTCCGCAGTATTTT.

J is TRBJ2-1 and V is TRBV7-3, with 7 bases matching TRBD1. The CDR3 runs to 15 residues. J lost 4 bases, V lost 2 bases, and 5 bases had no gene match. CDR1 is SGHTA, CDR2 FQGTGA, per germline. The CDR3: CASSLRQGPYNEQFF. In nucleotides, the CDR3 is TGTGCCAGCAGCTTACGACAGGGACCATACAATGAGCAGTTCTTC.

This chain links TRBV3-1 (or the pseudogene TRBV3-2) with TRBJ2-5, with D possibly being TRBD2 (5 bases). Trimming took 4 bases from V and 1 from J, leaving 13 bases between them. Germline CDR1 and CDR2: LGHDT and YNNKEL (reference sequence). The CDR3 totals 15 residues. The CDR3 bases are TGTGCCAGCAGCCTCGCCGCTAGCAGCCAAGAGACCCAGTACTTC. It encodes CASSLAASSQETQYF.

In the case of this clone: This same CDR3 is encoded by further DNA sequences in the sample. The chain has TRBV5-1 and TRBJ2-7; D unclear. V lost 0 bases, J lost 3 bases, and 7 bases lay in between. Germline V gene sequence: CDR1 SGHRS, CDR2 YFSETQ. There are 13 residues in the CDR3. CDR3 in DNA: TGCGCCAGCAGCTTGGGCGGATTCTACGAGCAGTACTTC. Protein: CASSLGGFYEQYF.

The chain carries TRBV6-5 and TRBJ1-1, with D hard to call. With 9 bases removed from V and 4 bases from J, the gap between germline ends came to 15 bases. The length of the CDR3 is 13 residues. In germline, CDR1 is MNHEY, CDR2 SVGAGI. The CDR3 spells CASLNGVSTEAFF. In DNA, the CDR3 is TGTGCCAGTCTTAATGGGGTGAGCACTGAAGCTTTCTTT.

The chain combines TRBV20-1 with TRBJ1-1; D gene unclear. The V gene lost 8 bases and the J gene lost 1 base, with 5 bases spanning the gap. The CDR3 totals 10 residues. Germline V lookup: CDR1 DFQATT, CDR2 SNEGSKA (reference sequence). The CDR3 DNA is TGCAGTCCGGAGAACACTGAAGCTTTCTTT. Its translation is CSPENTEAFF.

The rearrangement joins TRBV5-1 to TRBJ2-2; D possibly corresponds to TRBD1 (6 bases). Germline CDR1 is SGHRS and CDR2 is YFSETQ. This CDR3 comprises 15 residues. V was clipped by 1 base and J by 6 bases, with 13 bases between them. The CDR3 region is CASSLNRVTPGELFF. Here the CDR3 DNA reads TGCGCCAGCAGCTTGAACAGGGTTACCCCCGGGGAGCTGTTTTTT.

DNA of the CDR3: TGTGCCTGGGGGAGACTAGCGAGATACAATGAGCAGTTCTTC. It specifies CAWGRLARYNEQFF. The V and J genes are TRBV30 and TRBJ2-1, with TRBD2 matching 8 bases. Germline loops: CDR1 GTSNPN, CDR2 SVGIG (reference sequence). CDR3 size: 14 residues. V shed 5 bases, J shed 4 bases, and the junction held 7 bases outside the gene matches. The complete variable domain, with remaining parts taken from reference TRBV30 and TRBJ2-1, reads SQTIHQWPATLVQPVGSPLSLECTVEGTSNPNLYWYRQAAGRGLQLLFYSVGIGQISSEVPQNLSASRPQDRQFILSSKKLLLSDSGFYLCAWGRLARYNEQFFGPGTRLTVL.

V gene TRBV28 combines with J gene TRBJ1-5, with D maybe TRBD1 (6 bases). Germline V CDR1 and CDR2: MDHEN, SYDVKM. V lost 3 bases and J 0 bases, leaving 12 bases between the germline ends. The CDR3 runs 16 residues. CDR3 loop: CASSFQGTSSNQPQHF. The DNA of the CDR3 is TGTGCCAGCAGTTTCCAGGGGACCTCTAGCAATCAGCCCCAGCATTTT.

The V gene is TRBV6-6, the J gene TRBJ2-7, with D possibly TRBD1 on 5 matching bases. This CDR3 has 14 residues. CDR1 is MNHNY, CDR2 SVGAGI, per germline (reference sequence). Trimming shortened V by 6 bases and J by 3 bases, and 15 bases separated the two germline ends. CDR3 in DNA: TGTGCCAGCAGAGACAGCCTTATGGGCTACGAGCAGTACGTC. It encodes CASRDSLMGYEQYV.

The chain links TRBV18 to TRBJ2-1, with TRBD1 matching over 7 bases. CDR3 length: 12 amino acids. Germline trimming cut 5 bases from V and 9 bases from J; bases unmatched to any gene: 4. In germline, CDR1 is KGHSH, CDR2 LQKENI. As DNA, the CDR3 is TGTGCCAGCTCATCCTACAGGGGTGAGCAGTTCTTC. Translation: CASSSYRGEQFF. The whole variable domain, filled in from reference TRBV18 and TRBJ2-1, reads NAGVMQNPRHLVRRRGQEARLRCSPMKGHSHVYWYRQLPEEGLKFMVYLQKENIIDESGMPKERFSAEFPKEGPSILRIQQVVRGDSAAYFCASSSYRGEQFFGPGTRLTVL.

The J gene is TRBJ1-4, the V gene TRBV9; weak D call: TRBD1 (6 bases). The CDR3 length is 15 residues. V was pared by 3 bases and J by 4 bases, with 13 bases between. In germline, CDR1 is SGDLS, CDR2 YYNGEE. For the CDR3, the DNA is TGTGCCAGCAGCGCCCAGGGGTTAGGTAATGAAAAACTGTTTTTT. Its protein product is CASSAQGLGNEKLFF. The full variable domain, in which reference TRBV9 and TRBJ1-4 provide the parts outside the CDR3, is DSGVTQTPKHLITATGQRVTLRCSPRSGDLSVYWYQQSLDQGLQFLIQYYNGEERAKGNILERFSAQQFPDLHSELNLSSLELGDSALYFCASSAQGLGNEKLFFGSGTQLSVL.

The rearrangement links TRBV10-3 to TRBJ1-5, with a weak D call TRBD1 (5 bases). Germline assignment: CDR1 ENHRY and CDR2 SYGVKD. CDR3 size: 15 residues. V lost 1 base and J lost 6, with 13 bases in between. The CDR3 DNA follows: TGTGCCATCAGTGAGTTGGGGGGAAGGGGTCAGCCCCAGCATTTT. Protein: CAISELGGRGQPQHF.

This clone was detected ten times or more. V and J are TRBV6-4 and TRBJ2-2; no clear D gene. CDR1 is MRHNA and CDR2 is SNTAGT in the germline V gene. Trimming removed 4 bases at V and 4 bases at J, with 10 bases between. The CDR3 extends over 14 amino acids. The CDR3, as DNA: TGTGCCAGCAGTGCCTCGCCTGGCACCGGGGAGCTGTTTTTT. Protein sequence: CASSASPGTGELFF.

V is TRBV2 and J is TRBJ1-2; unclear D gene. CDR3 length equals 14 residues. CDR1 is SNHLY, CDR2 FYNNEI, per germline. V lost 7 bases and J 4 bases, leaving 16 bases between the germline ends. CDR3: CASKSRVLGYGYTF. The CDR3 nucleotides are TGTGCCAGCAAGTCAAGGGTGTTAGGCTATGGCTACACCTTC.

The rearrangement joins TRBV5-6 to TRBJ1-5, with D unclear. Germline values: CDR1 SGHDT, CDR2 YYEEEE. The ends were cut back, 1 base at V and 8 bases at J, with 10 bases in the middle. The CDR3 is 13 amino acids. The CDR3 spells CASSLQDGEPQHF. The CDR3 coding sequence is TGTGCCAGCAGCTTGCAGGATGGGGAGCCCCAGCATTTT.

This CDR3 reads CASSVHTGGNQPQHF. CDR3 bases: TGTGCCAGCAGCGTCCACACAGGGGGGAATCAGCCCCAGCATTTT. This chain uses TRBV7-2 with TRBJ1-5; TRBD1 aligns across 8 bases. Looked up from germline, CDR1 is SGHTA and CDR2 is FQGNSA. The CDR3 is 15 residues long. Trimming cost V 5 bases and J 4 bases; bases outside gene matches: 7.

The V call is TRBV10-3, the J call TRBJ1-5, with 11 nucleotides matching TRBD1. The CDR3 sequence is 16 residues long. Germline loops: CDR1 ENHRY, CDR2 SYGVKD. Trimming at V came to 3 bases and at J to 7 bases, leaving 8 bases not matched to a gene. CDR3 in amino acids: CAISEGGQGEEQPQHF. The DNA of the CDR3 is TGTGCCATCAGTGAAGGGGGACAGGGGGAGGAACAGCCCCAGCATTTT.

The chain combines TRBV2 with TRBJ1-1; D is unclear. The CDR3 covers 15 residues. Trimming removed 6 bases from V and 0 bases from J, with 14 bases in between. The germline gives CDR1 SNHLY, CDR2 FYNNEI. For the CDR3, the DNA is TGTGCCAGCAGGAGGACGGACTATATGAACACTGAAGCTTTCTTT. Protein sequence: CASRRTDYMNTEAFF.

CDR3: CASRPATGMNTEAFF. CDR3 nucleotide sequence: TGTGCCAGCCGCCCGGCGACAGGAATGAACACTGAAGCTTTCTTT. V is TRBV6-6 and J is TRBJ1-1; weak D call: TRBD1 (6 bases). The V end lost 8 bases, the J end lost 0 bases, and 16 bases lay between the germline ends. Germline values: CDR1 MNHNY, CDR2 SVGAGI (reference sequence). This CDR3 contains 15 residues.

The chain employs TRBV7-9 and TRBJ1-1, with D maybe TRBD1 (6 bases). Trimming cost V 3 bases and J 5 bases, with 13 bases left between them. CDR1 and CDR2 from the germline V gene are SEHNR and FQNEAQ (reference sequence). The CDR3 has 14 residues. CDR3 sequence (DNA): TGTGCCAGCAGCTTTCAGGGGCGGGGTACTGAAGCTTTCTTT. It specifies CASSFQGRGTEAFF.

This chain connects TRBV2 to TRBJ2-7; 12 bases are a match to TRBD2. The germline gives CDR1 SNHLY, CDR2 FYNNEI. This CDR3 has 14 residues. The J segment lost 2 bases and the V segment lost 4 bases, leaving 0 bases of the junction unmatched. In DNA, the CDR3 is TGTGCCAGCAGTGGGACTAGCGGGGCCTACGAGCAGTACTTC. Its translation is CASSGTSGAYEQYF. Full variable domain (missing parts from reference TRBV2 and TRBJ2-7): EPEVTQTPSHQVTQMGQEVILRCVPISNHLYFYWYRQILGQKVEFLVSFYNNEISEKSEIFDDQFSVERPDGSNFTLKIRSTKLEDSAMYFCASSGTSGAYEQYFGPGTRLTVT.

The rearrangement links TRBV27 to TRBJ2-7; the match to TRBD2 covers 9 bases. Germline V CDR1 and CDR2: MNHEY, SMNVEV (reference sequence). The V segment lost 8 bases and the J segment 2 bases; nucleotides outside the gene matches: 7. CDR3 length: 14 residues. The CDR3 region is CASLTSGRAYEQYV. The CDR3 DNA is TGTGCCAGCCTGACTAGCGGACGTGCCTACGAGCAGTACGTC.

The V gene is TRBV7-8, the J gene TRBJ1-1; possibly TRBD1 for D (5 bases). Trimming stripped 0 bases from V and 0 bases from J, with 11 bases between. The CDR3 runs to 16 residues. The germline CDR1 and CDR2 sequences are SGHVS and FQNEAQ. CDR3: CASSLARGVMNTEAFF. The CDR3 DNA sequence: TGTGCCAGCAGCTTAGCCCGGGGGGTTATGAACACTGAAGCTTTCTTT.

The J gene is TRBJ1-2, the V gene TRBV2, with 7 nucleotides matching TRBD1. The CDR3 loop spans 18 amino acids. CDR1 is SNHLY, CDR2 FYNNEI, per germline. Germline trimming cut 8 bases from V and 1 base from J; bases unmatched to any gene: 19. The CDR3, as DNA: TGTGCCAGCCATAGGGACAGCGGCTCCTATTACCTTAACTATGGCTACACCTTC. It codes for CASHRDSGSYYLNYGYTF.

The rearrangement joins TRBV6-5 to TRBJ1-5, with D unclear. Trimming pared 6 bases from V and 4 bases from J, leaving 13 bases between. Germline V CDR1 and CDR2: MNHEY, SVGAGI. The CDR3 runs 14 residues. This CDR3 is CASRDIYANQPQHF. CDR3 DNA sequence: TGTGCCAGCAGAGATATCTACGCAAATCAGCCCCAGCATTTT.

The genes are TRBV6-5 and TRBJ1-1, with TRBD1 identical over 10 bases. V was pared by 6 bases and J by 5 bases, with 6 bases of the junction left unmatched. The germline CDR1 and CDR2 sequences are MNHEY and SVGAGI. CDR3 length: 14 amino acids. CDR3 protein: CASSEDRGKTEAFF. The DNA of the CDR3 is TGTGCCAGCAGCGAGGACAGGGGGAAAACTGAAGCTTTCTTT.

The V and J genes are TRBV29-1 and TRBJ1-1; D gene ambiguous. Trimming took off 1 base at V and 0 bases at J, with 6 bases between the two ends. The CDR3 totals 13 residues. Germline loops: CDR1 SQVTM, CDR2 ANQGSEA. CDR3 coding DNA: TGCAGCGTTGAAGGGCACTTGAACACTGAAGCTTTCTTT. Amino acids: CSVEGHLNTEAFF.

This clone has just a few counts. This chain connects TRBV29-1 to TRBJ2-2; the D gene is possibly TRBD1 (6 bases). Trimming shortened V by 4 bases and J by 7 bases, and 16 bases separated the two germline ends. The germline gives CDR1 SQVTM, CDR2 ANQGSEA. The CDR3 covers 14 residues. CDR3 nucleotides: TGCAGCGTTGCTAAACAGGGTTTGGGCGGGGAGCTGTTTTTT. Protein sequence: CSVAKQGLGGELFF.

The chain combines TRBV20-1 with TRBJ1-1; D uncertain. Germline V gives CDR1 DFQATT, CDR2 SNEGSKA (reference sequence). The CDR3 is 11 amino acids. Written as DNA, the CDR3 is TGCATATTGGCTGCGAACACTGAAGCTTTCTTT. Its protein product is CILAANTEAFF.